Sequencing of this T cell receptor (beta chain) was carried out in a study of beta chain features in type 1 diabetes. What was sequenced were expressed TCRB transcripts, since all of the isolated RNA had been reverse transcribed. Assay: immunoSEQ multiplex PCR; the TCRdb copy retains only in-frame clones and omits some. The data show about 140,000 clones, around a tenth seen once. V shed 7 bases and J 2 bases; nucleotides not matched to a gene: 4. CDR3 length: 14 residues. Germline V gene sequence: CDR1 MNHNY, CDR2 SVGAGI (reference sequence). Study-wide results and caveats: Naive, central memory and Treg TCRB repertoires seemed to resemble each other more closely in patients than they did in healthy donors. Reduced insertions and increased deletions marked VDJ junctions in type 1 diabetes patients. Moderate but significant shortening of TCRB CDR3s was recorded in all four CD4+ subsets from Type 1 diabetes patients.

This clone has only a few counts. Its antigen is not known. Sequencing was performed on central memory CD4+ T cells from blood. The sequence was obtained from a woman between 40 and 55 years old in good health. The gene calls are TRBV6-6 and TRBJ2-7; the match to TRBD2 covers 11 bases. CDR3 loop: CASTLAGGTYEQYF. The DNA for the CDR3 is TGTGCCAGCACCTTAGCGGGGGGGACCTACGAGCAGTACTTC.